Below are 2 T cell receptor beta chains sequenced from a single sample in a study of molecular identifiers for immune sequencing clone quantification. TCRdb fed the PCR reads into MiXCR, producing one record per CDR3 protein. This table has more than 450,000 distinct CDR3 sequences, about a fifth appearing once. Sequencing input: naive CD8+ T cells from blood, with Jurkat cell RNA spiked in. Stated subset: FACS-sorted CD8+CD4-CCR7+CD45RA+ naive T cells. These receptor sequences come from a human donor in good health. Some libraries in this study had Jurkat cell RNA spiked in.

As for this clonotype: The junction does not match germline at one end; this may be a read error. The rearrangement joins TRBV3-1 to TRBJ1-1, with TRBD1 matching 7 bases. In germline, CDR1 is LGHDT, CDR2 YNNKEL (reference sequence). This CDR3 is built from 16 residues. The CDR3 DNA is TGTACCAGCAGCCATGGTCGAGGGGGCGCGAACACTGAAGCTTTCTTT. It encodes CTSSHGRGGANTEAFF.

Many counts were recorded for this clonotype. This chain uses TRBV28 with TRBJ1-1; D is possibly TRBD1 (5 bases). CDR1 and CDR2 from the germline V gene are MDHEN and SYDVKM. V was cut by 3 bases and J by 1 base, with 15 bases left in between. This CDR3 contains 16 residues. The CDR3 protein is CASSLEAGRANTEAFF. The CDR3 bases are TGTGCCAGCAGTTTGGAGGCAGGGAGGGCGAACACTGAAGCTTTCTTT.